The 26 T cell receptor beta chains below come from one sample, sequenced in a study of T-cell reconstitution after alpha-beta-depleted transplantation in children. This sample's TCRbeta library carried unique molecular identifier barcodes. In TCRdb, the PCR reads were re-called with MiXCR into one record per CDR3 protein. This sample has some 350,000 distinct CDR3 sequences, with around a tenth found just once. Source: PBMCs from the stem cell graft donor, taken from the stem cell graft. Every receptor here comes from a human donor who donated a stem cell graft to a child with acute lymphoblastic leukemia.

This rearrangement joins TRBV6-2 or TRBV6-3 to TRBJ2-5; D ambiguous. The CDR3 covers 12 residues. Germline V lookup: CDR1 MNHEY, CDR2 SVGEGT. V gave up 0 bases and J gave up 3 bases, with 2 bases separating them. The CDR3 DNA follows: TGTGCCAGCAGTTACTCGGAAGAGACCCAGTACTTC. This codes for CASSYSEETQYF.

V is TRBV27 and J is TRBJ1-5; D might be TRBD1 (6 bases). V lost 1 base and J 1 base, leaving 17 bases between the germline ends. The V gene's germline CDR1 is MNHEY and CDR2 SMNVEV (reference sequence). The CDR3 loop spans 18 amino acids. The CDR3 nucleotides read TGTGCCAGCAGTTTATTGCCCAGCAGGGGCGCGAGCAATCAGCCCCAGCATTTT. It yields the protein CASSLLPSRGASNQPQHF.

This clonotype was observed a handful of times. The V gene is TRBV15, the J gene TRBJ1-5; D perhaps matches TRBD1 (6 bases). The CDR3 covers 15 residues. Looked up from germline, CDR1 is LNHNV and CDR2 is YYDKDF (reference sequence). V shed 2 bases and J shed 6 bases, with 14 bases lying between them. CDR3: CATSRSRQEAQPQHF. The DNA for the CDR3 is TGTGCCACCAGCAGATCCCGACAGGAGGCTCAGCCCCAGCATTTT. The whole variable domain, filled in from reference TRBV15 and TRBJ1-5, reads DAMVIQNPRYQVTQFGKPVTLSCSQTLNHNVMYWYQQKSSQAPKLLFHYYDKDFNNEADTPDNFQSRRPNTSFCFLDIRSPGLGDTAMYLCATSRSRQEAQPQHFGDGTRLSIL.

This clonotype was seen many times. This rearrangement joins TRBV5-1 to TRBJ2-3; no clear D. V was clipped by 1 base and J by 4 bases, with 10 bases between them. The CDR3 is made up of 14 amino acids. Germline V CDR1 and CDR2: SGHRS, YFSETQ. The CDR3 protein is CASSLWQAPDTQYF. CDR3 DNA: TGCGCCAGCAGCTTGTGGCAGGCCCCAGATACGCAGTATTTT.

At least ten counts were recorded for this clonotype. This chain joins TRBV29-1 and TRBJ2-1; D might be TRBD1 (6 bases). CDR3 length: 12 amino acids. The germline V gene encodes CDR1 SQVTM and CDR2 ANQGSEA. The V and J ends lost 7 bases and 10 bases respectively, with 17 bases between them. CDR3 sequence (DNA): TGCAGCGGTAACAGGGCGGCTCAAGAGCAGTTCTTC. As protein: CSGNRAAQEQFF.

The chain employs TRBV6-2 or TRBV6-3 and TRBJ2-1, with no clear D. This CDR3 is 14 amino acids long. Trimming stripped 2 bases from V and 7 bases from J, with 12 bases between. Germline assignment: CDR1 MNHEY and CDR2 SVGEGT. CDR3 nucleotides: TGTGCCAGCAGTTACCCAGTACGTAGGAATGAGCAGTTCTTC. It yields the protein CASSYPVRRNEQFF.

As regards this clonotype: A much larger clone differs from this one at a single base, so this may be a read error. CDR3 coding DNA: TGTGCCAGCGGTTCCGGCGTCAATGAGCAGTTCTTC. It yields the protein CASGSGVNEQFF. The chain joins TRBV12-3 or TRBV12-4 to TRBJ2-1; unclear D gene. The V end lost 8 bases, the J end lost 6 bases, and 11 bases lay between the germline ends. The length of the CDR3 is 12 residues.

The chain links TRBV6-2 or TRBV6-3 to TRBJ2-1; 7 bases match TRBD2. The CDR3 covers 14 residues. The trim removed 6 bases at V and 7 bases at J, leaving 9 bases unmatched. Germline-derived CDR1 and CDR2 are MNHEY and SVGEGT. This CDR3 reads CASSLAATTNEQFF. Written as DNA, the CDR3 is TGTGCCAGCAGCCTAGCGGCCACGACTAATGAGCAGTTCTTC.

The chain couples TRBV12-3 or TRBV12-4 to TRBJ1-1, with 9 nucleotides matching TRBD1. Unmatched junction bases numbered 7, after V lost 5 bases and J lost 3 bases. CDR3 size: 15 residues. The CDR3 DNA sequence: TGTGCCAGCAGTGGATCGGACAGGGGAGACACTGAAGCTTTCTTT. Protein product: CASSGSDRGDTEAFF.

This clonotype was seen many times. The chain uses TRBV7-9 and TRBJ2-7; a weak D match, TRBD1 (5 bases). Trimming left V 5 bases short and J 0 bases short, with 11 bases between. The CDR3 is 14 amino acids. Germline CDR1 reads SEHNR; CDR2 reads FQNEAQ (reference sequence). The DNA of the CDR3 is TGTGCCAGCAGCCAAATCGACAGCTCCTACGAGCAGTACTTC. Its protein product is CASSQIDSSYEQYF.

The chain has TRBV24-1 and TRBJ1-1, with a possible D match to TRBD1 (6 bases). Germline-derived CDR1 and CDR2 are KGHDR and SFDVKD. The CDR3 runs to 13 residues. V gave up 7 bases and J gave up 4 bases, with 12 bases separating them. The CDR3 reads CATSSPGVTEAFF. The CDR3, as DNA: TGTGCCACCAGCTCTCCAGGGGTCACTGAAGCTTTCTTT.

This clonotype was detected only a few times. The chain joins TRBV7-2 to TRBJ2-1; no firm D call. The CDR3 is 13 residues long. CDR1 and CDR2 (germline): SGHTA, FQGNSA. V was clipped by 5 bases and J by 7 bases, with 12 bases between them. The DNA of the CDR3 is TGTGCCAGCAGCCGCATCCCCTGGAATGAGCAGTTCTTC. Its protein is CASSRIPWNEQFF.

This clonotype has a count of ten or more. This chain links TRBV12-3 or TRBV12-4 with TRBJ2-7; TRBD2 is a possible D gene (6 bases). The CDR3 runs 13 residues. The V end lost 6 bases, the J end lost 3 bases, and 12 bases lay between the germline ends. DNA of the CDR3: TGTGCCAGCAGGCGAGACGGGAGCTACGAGCAGTACTTC. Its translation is CASRRDGSYEQYF.

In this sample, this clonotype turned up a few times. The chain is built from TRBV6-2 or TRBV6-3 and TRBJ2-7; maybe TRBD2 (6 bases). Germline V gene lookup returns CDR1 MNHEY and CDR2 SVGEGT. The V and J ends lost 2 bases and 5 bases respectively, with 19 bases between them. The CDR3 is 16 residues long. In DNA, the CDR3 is TGTGCCAGCAGTTACATCGGCGGGGTGTCCCGCGACGAGCAGTACTTC. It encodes CASSYIGGVSRDEQYF.

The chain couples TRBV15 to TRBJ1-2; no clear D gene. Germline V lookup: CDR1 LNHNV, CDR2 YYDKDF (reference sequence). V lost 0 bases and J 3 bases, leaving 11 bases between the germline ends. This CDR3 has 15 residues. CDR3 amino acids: CATSRDLEVYYGYTF. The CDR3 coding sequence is TGTGCCACCAGCAGAGATCTCGAGGTTTACTATGGCTACACCTTC.

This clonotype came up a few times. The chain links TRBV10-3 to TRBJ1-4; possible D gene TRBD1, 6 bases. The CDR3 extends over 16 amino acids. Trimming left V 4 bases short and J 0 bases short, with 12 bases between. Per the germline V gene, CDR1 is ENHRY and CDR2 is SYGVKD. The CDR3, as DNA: TGTGCCATCAGTGCTGCCGCAGGGGCAACTAATGAAAAACTGTTTTTT. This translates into CAISAAAGATNEKLFF.

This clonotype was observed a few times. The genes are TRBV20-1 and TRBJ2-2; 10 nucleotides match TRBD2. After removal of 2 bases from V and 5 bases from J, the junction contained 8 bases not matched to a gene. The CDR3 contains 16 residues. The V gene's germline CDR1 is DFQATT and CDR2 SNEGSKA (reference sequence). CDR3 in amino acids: CSARPLAGVQTGELFF. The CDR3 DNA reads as TGCAGTGCTAGACCCCTAGCGGGAGTACAGACCGGGGAGCTGTTTTTT.

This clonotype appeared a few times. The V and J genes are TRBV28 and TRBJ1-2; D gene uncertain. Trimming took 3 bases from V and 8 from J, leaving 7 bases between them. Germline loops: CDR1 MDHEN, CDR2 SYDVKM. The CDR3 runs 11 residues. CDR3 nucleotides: TGTGCCAGCAGTTTGCTAGAGGGCTACACCTTC. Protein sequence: CASSLLEGYTF.

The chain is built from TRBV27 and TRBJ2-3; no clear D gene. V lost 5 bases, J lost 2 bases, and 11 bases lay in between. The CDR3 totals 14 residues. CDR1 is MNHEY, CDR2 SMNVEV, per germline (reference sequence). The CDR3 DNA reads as TGTGCCAGCAGTCCCTATGGATACACAGATACGCAGTATTTT. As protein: CASSPYGYTDTQYF.

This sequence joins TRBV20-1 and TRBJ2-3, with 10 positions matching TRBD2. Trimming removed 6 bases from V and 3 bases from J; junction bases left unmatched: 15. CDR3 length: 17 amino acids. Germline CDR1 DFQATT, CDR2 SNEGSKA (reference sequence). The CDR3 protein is CSAIESSGSLVTDTQYF. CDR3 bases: TGCAGTGCCATAGAGTCTAGCGGGAGTTTGGTGACAGATACGCAGTATTTT.

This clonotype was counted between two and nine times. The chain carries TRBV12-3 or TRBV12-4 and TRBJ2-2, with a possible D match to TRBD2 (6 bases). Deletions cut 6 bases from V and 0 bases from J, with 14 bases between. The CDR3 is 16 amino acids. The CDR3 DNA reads TGTGCCAGCAGCCCGCCGGCGGGACCGAACACCGGGGAGCTGTTTTTT. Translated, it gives CASSPPAGPNTGELFF.

In DNA form, the CDR3 reads TGTGCCAGCAGCTTAGGACTAGCGGGAATACAGGAGCAGTACTTC. Its translation: CASSLGLAGIQEQYF. The chain has TRBV7-2 and TRBJ2-7; 11 bases are shared with TRBD2. Germline V lookup: CDR1 SGHTA, CDR2 FQGNSA. This CDR3 has 15 residues. The V and J ends lost 1 base and 7 bases, in that order; junction bases with no gene match: 6.

The CDR3 nucleotides read TGCGCCAGCAGCCAAGATTGGATTACTTACAGAGCTTATAACTATGGCTACACCTTC. Translating it yields CASSQDWITYRAYNYGYTF. The chain combines TRBV4-3 with TRBJ1-2; no reliable D call. Trimming left V 0 bases short and J 1 base short, with 21 bases between. The CDR3 is 19 amino acids. Germline V gives CDR1 LGHNA, CDR2 YSLEER.

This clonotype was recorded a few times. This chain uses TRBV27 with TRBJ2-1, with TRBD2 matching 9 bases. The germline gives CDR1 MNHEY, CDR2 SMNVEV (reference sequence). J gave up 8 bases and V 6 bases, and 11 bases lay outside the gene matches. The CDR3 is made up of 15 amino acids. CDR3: CASSLGASGNDEQFF. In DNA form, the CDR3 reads TGTGCCAGCAGCCTGGGGGCTAGCGGGAACGATGAGCAGTTCTTC.

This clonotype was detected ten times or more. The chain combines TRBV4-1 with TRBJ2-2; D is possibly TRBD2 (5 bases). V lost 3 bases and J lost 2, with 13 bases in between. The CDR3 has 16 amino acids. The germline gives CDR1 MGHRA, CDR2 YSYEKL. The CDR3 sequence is CASSHASAGNTGELFF. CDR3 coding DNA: TGCGCCAGCAGCCATGCCTCGGCGGGTAACACCGGGGAGCTGTTTTTT.

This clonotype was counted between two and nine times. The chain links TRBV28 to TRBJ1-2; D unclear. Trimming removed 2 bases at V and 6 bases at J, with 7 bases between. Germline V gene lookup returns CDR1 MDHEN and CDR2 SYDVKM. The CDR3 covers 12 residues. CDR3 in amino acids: CASSLQGHGYTF. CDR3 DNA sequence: TGTGCCAGCAGTTTACAAGGGCATGGCTACACCTTC.